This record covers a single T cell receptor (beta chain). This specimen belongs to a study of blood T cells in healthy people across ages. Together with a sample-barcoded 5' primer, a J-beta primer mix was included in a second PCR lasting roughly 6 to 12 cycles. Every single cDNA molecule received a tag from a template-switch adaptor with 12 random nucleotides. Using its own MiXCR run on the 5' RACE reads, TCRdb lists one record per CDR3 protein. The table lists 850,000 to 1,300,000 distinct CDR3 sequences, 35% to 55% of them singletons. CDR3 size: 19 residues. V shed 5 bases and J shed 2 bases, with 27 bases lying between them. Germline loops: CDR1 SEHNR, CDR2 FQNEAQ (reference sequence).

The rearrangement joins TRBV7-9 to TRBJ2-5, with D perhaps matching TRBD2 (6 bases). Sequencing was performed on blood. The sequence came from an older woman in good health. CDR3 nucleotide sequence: TGTGCCAGCAGCCCAGTTATTGGGTGGGCGGAGGGAGTACAAGAGACCCAGTACTTC. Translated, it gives CASSPVIGWAEGVQETQYF.